Below are 2 T cell receptor beta chains sequenced from a single sample in a study of blood T cell repertoires in COVID-19. Clones were sequenced by immunoSEQ multiplex PCR, and TCRdb holds only the in-frame ones, with some missing. This table holds about 180,000 clones, 80% to 90% found once. Sequenced input: PBMCs or T cells enriched from blood (not recorded which). These receptors originate from a woman aged 18-35 years who had recovered from COVID-19.

On this clone itself: Different DNA sequences within this sample yield the same CDR3. The chain is built from TRBV29-1 and TRBJ2-3, with 7 bases identical to TRBD1. CDR1 SQVTM and CDR2 ANQGSEA come from the germline V gene. The V and J ends lost 7 bases and 3 bases, in that order; junction bases with no gene match: 4. CDR3 size: 12 residues. For the CDR3, the DNA is TGCAGCGCCTCAGGGGGTACAGATACGCAGTATTTT. This sequence encodes CSASGGTDTQYF.

This sequence joins TRBV7-9 and TRBJ1-1, with D uncertain. There are 15 residues in the CDR3. V was trimmed by 0 bases and J by 0 bases, leaving 8 bases between them. The germline gives CDR1 SEHNR, CDR2 FQNEAQ (reference sequence). The CDR3 reads CASSLAGAMNTEAFF. DNA for the CDR3: TGTGCCAGCAGCTTAGCGGGAGCAATGAACACTGAAGCTTTCTTT.